These T cell receptor beta chains were read from a single sample in a study of OX40 agonist ivuxolimab in advanced cancers. TCRdb's table, derived via immunoSEQ multiplex PCR, lists solely in-frame clones and lacks some. The table includes 70,000 to 85,000 clones, about 85% detected once. Material: CD4+ or CD8+ T cells sorted from blood, obtained in a trial of the OX40 agonist ivuxolimab. These receptors were collected from an adult with an advanced solid tumor such as melanoma, head and neck, liver or kidney cancer. The CDR3 runs from the conserved cysteine through the conserved F or W. A D gene is named only where the DNA matches it firmly. Clone sizes are given selectively: once, few, many, or a class where the clone is expanded.

d_call | clone_size | j_call | v_call | cdr3_nt | cdr3_aa
NA | NA | TRBJ2-7 | TRBV19 | TGTGCCAGTAGGGGGGGGACAGGAAACTACGAGCAGTACTTC | CASRGGTGNYEQYF
NA | NA | TRBJ1-4 | TRBV7-9 | TGCGCCAGCAGCCAAGATTTAAGGGCGGATGAAAAACTGTTTTTT | CASSQDLRADEKLFF
NA | NA | TRBJ2-3 | TRBV19 | TGTGCCAGTAGTGCCCAACGGACTAGCACAGATACGCAGTATTTT | CASSAQRTSTDTQYF
NA | NA | TRBJ2-3 | TRBV7-6 | TGTGCCAGCAGCTTAGCCCTCAGGACTAAAACCCCAGATACGCAGTATTTT | CASSLALRTKTPDTQYF
NA | NA | TRBJ1-4 | TRBV4-1 | TGCGCCAGCAGCCAAGGAGGGCCTTCTAATGAAAAACTGTTTTTT | CASSQGGPSNEKLFF
TRBD2 | NA | TRBJ2-1 | TRBV9 | TGTGCCAGCACCCCCCCTAGCGGGAACCACAATGAGCAGTTCTTC | CASTPPSGNHNEQFF
NA | NA | TRBJ1-2 | TRBV5-4 | TGTGCCAGCAGCCAGTCCAGGGTTCTAACTATGGACTATGGCTACACCTTC | CASSQSRVLTMDYGYTF
NA | NA | TRBJ1-1 | TRBV27 | TGTGCCAGCACCAATCAGGGACGGTACACTGAAGCTTTCTTT | CASTNQGRYTEAFF
NA | many | TRBJ1-2 | TRBV19 | TGTGCCAGTAGTATCTCCAGCAACTATGGCTACACCTTC | CASSISSNYGYTF
NA | NA | TRBJ1-6 | TRBV25-1 | TGTGCCAGCAGTGATGAGACAGGAATTTCACCCCTCCACTTT | CASSDETGISPLHF
NA | NA | TRBJ1-3 | TRBV6-6 | TGTGCCAGCAGTTACCCGGGGGGGAATCGCTGGGACACCATATATTTT | CASSYPGGNRWDTIYF
NA | NA | TRBJ1-2 | TRBV28 | TGTGCCAGCAGCCCCAGCCATGGCTACACCTTC | CASSPSHGYTF
TRBD1 | NA | TRBJ1-1 | TRBV30 | TGTGCCTGGATGGGACAGTTTGACACTGAAGCTTTCTTT | CAWMGQFDTEAFF
NA | NA | TRBJ2-5 | TRBV4-2 | TGTGCCAGCAGCCAAGGGGGGCTAGAGGTAGAGACCCAGTACTTC | CASSQGGLEVETQYF
NA | NA | TRBJ2-5 | TRBV6-1 | TGTGCCAGCAGGCAGAACCAAGAGACCCAGTACTTC | CASRQNQETQYF
NA | NA | TRBJ1-1 | TRBV2 | TGTGCCACAAAGAGAGAACTCCCTGAAGCTTTCTTT | CATKRELPEAFF
NA | NA | TRBJ2-5 | TRBV7-9 | TGTGCCAGCAGCGCCGATACAGGGAGAGAGACCCAGTACTTC | CASSADTGRETQYF
NA | NA | TRBJ1-2 | TRBV5-4 | TGTGCCAGCCAAACTGAATGGGGAGCCACCGGTGGCTACACCTTC | CASQTEWGATGGYTF
NA | many | TRBJ1-1 | TRBV13 | TGTGCCAGCGGGGATAGGGACACTGAAGCTTTCTTT | CASGDRDTEAFF
NA | NA | TRBJ2-2 | TRBV5-4 | TGTGCCAGCAGCTTGCTAGCTATAGGGACCGGGGAGCTGTTTTTT | CASSLLAIGTGELFF
TRBD1 | NA | TRBJ1-1 | TRBV11-3 | TGTGCCAGCAGGGCAGGGGGTCTGAACACTGAAGCTTTCTTT | CASRAGGLNTEAFF
NA | NA | TRBJ2-3 | TRBV7-8 | TGTGCCAGCAGTGCGGCAGGGGTTTCCACAGATACGCAGTATTTT | CASSAAGVSTDTQYF
NA | NA | TRBJ1-5 | TRBV6-5 | TGTGCCAGCAGTAGGACACATCAGGGTCAGCCCCAGCATTTT | CASSRTHQGQPQHF
NA | NA | TRBJ1-2 | TRBV28 | TGTGCCAGCACCGAAACACAGCGTTCCTATGGCTACACCTTC | CASTETQRSYGYTF
TRBD2 | NA | TRBJ2-1 | TRBV2 | TGTGCCAGCATACAGGGGCTGACTAGCGGGGTATACAATGAGCAGTTCTTC | CASIQGLTSGVYNEQFF
TRBD1 | NA | TRBJ2-7 | TRBV7-2 | TGTGCCAGCAGCCGCGGGACAGGGATCTACGAGCAGTACTTC | CASSRGTGIYEQYF
NA | NA | TRBJ2-1 | TRBV5-1 | TGCGCCAGCAAGGATAACAATGAGCAGTTCTTC | CASKDNNEQFF
TRBD1 | NA | TRBJ2-3 | TRBV19 | TGTGCCAGTAGACGGACAGGGGGTTCAGATACGCAGTATTTT | CASRRTGGSDTQYF
TRBD1 | NA | TRBJ1-2 | TRBV7-6 | TGTGCCAGCGCCTACAGGGGACCTGCTAACTATGGCTACACCTTC | CASAYRGPANYGYTF
NA | few | TRBJ2-1 | TRBV7-9 | TGTGCCAGCACCCCCGGGAAGGAGCAGTTCTTC | CASTPGKEQFF
NA | NA | TRBJ2-7 | TRBV2 | TGTGCCAGCAGTGAAGGCTACGAGCAGTACTTC | CASSEGYEQYF
NA | NA | TRBJ1-1 | TRBV4-1 | TGCGCCAGCAGCCAAGATCGTGGCCCGGACACTGAAGCTTTCTTT | CASSQDRGPDTEAFF
NA | NA | TRBJ2-5 | TRBV11-2 | TGTGCCAGCAGCTTAGATCGTACAGGGGAGACCCAGTACTTC | CASSLDRTGETQYF
NA | NA | TRBJ1-2 | TRBV5-1 | TGCGCCAGCAGCTTGCGGGGGATGAACTATGGCTACACCTTC | CASSLRGMNYGYTF
TRBD1 | NA | TRBJ2-2 | TRBV5-4 | TGTGCCAGCAGCCTACAGGGGACCGGGGAGCTGTTTTTT | CASSLQGTGELFF
NA | NA | TRBJ1-2 | TRBV25-1 | TGTGCCACCCGGGCGTCAGGCGGCTATGGCTACACCTTC | CATRASGGYGYTF
NA | NA | TRBJ2-3 | TRBV13 | TGTGCCAGCAGCTTACTTTGGGGCACAGATACGCAGTATTTT | CASSLLWGTDTQYF
TRBD1 | NA | TRBJ2-1 | TRBV11-3 | TGTGCCAGCAGCTCAAGGACAGGGATTTTCTTC | CASSSRTGIFF
NA | NA | TRBJ1-5 | TRBV27 | TGTGCCAGCAGTTTCGCGGGGCCCCATAGCAATCAGCCCCAGCATTTT | CASSFAGPHSNQPQHF
NA | few | TRBJ1-5 | TRBV18 | TGTGCCAGCTCACCGTCCCAGGGGTCCAATCAGCCCCAGCATTTT | CASSPSQGSNQPQHF
NA | NA | TRBJ1-3 | TRBV19 | TGTGCCAGCCGGGACCAGGGAGGAAACACCATATATTTT | CASRDQGGNTIYF
NA | NA | TRBJ1-1 | TRBV27 | TGTGCCAGCAGTTTATTGTCAGGGGCCACTGAAGCTTTCTTT | CASSLLSGATEAFF
TRBD1 | once | TRBJ2-5 | TRBV7-8 | TGTGCCAGCAGCAAGGGACAGCAAGAGACCCAGTACTTC | CASSKGQQETQYF
TRBD1 | NA | TRBJ2-2 | TRBV19 | TGTGCCAGTAGTACAGGGGGCAGTCGGACCGGGGAGCTGTTTTTT | CASSTGGSRTGELFF
NA | NA | TRBJ1-2 | TRBV5-4 | TGTGCCAGCAGCCCAAACCGGGCGTCTACTAACTATGGCTACACCTTC | CASSPNRASTNYGYTF
TRBD2 | NA | TRBJ2-1 | TRBV7-8 | TGTGCCAGCAGTGTTCCGACTAGCGGGAGTGGCTACAATGAGCAGTTCTTC | CASSVPTSGSGYNEQFF
NA | once | TRBJ2-4 | TRBV9 | TGTGCCAGCAGCGTAGAGGGTCTAGCCAAAAACATTCAGTACTTC | CASSVEGLAKNIQYF
NA | NA | TRBJ1-1 | TRBV2 | TGTGCCAGCAGTGAAGCATCCGGGGGAGGAAACAAGAAAGCTTTCTTT | CASSEASGGGNKKAFF
NA | NA | TRBJ1-6 | TRBV7-8 | TGTGCCAGCAGCCCGGGCCGGGGGAATTCACCCCTCCACTTT | CASSPGRGNSPLHF
NA | NA | TRBJ2-3 | TRBV14 | TGTGCCAGCAGCCAAGACTCGGGGTTTCTCTCAGATACGCAGTATTTT | CASSQDSGFLSDTQYF
TRBD1 | NA | TRBJ1-1 | TRBV5-6 | TGTGCCAGCAGCCTTCCCGGGACAGGGGGCACTGAAGCTTTCTTT | CASSLPGTGGTEAFF
TRBD2 | NA | TRBJ2-1 | TRBV4-3 | TGCGCCAGCAGCCAAGACCGGTTTTTTAGCGGGAGTACGTATGAGCAGTTCTTC | CASSQDRFFSGSTYEQFF
TRBD1 | once | TRBJ2-1 | TRBV27 | TGTGCCAGCAGCGAGGGGGACAGGGGGGGCCCCCCCTACAATGAGCAGTTCTTC | CASSEGDRGGPPYNEQFF
NA | NA | TRBJ1-5 | TRBV7-9 | TGTGCCAGCAGCTTAGCAGGGTCTGATAGCAATCAGCCCCAGCATTTT | CASSLAGSDSNQPQHF